The next 3 T cell receptor beta chains were all read from a single sample in a study of cytomegalovirus exposure and HLA in healthy donors listed by TCRdb under 2017. To prepare the library, the immunoSEQ multiplex PCR assay was applied. For the multiplex PCR, a mixture combining 60 forward primers for TCR Vbeta segments and 13 reverse primers for TCR Jbeta segments was used. TCRdb took this table from immuneACCESS and kept in-frame rearrangements with V and J called. Such tables lack part of the clones; where checked against another copy, unresolved V genes explain under half of the gap, and the rest is unexplained. The table for this sample lists approximately 130,000 clones; approximately 85% of them were counted only once. The ten largest clones add up to around 1.7% of the sample. Sample: PBMCs. All receptors derive from a boy between 10 and 17 years old in good health and CMV-seronegative.

The rearrangement uses TRBV10-3 and TRBJ2-7; a possible D gene is TRBD1 (6 bases). Trimming removed 7 bases from V and 0 bases from J, with 10 bases in between. CDR3 length equals 13 residues. CDR1 is ENHRY and CDR2 is SYGVKD in the germline V gene. DNA of the CDR3: TGTGCCATCACTAGGGGGAGCTCCTACGAGCAGTACTTC. Its translation: CAITRGSSYEQYF.

This clone is a singleton in its sample. DNA for the CDR3: TGCGCCAGCAGCCAGGATACCGGGACTAGCTATCAAGAGACCCAGTACTTC. Its translation: CASSQDTGTSYQETQYF. J is TRBJ2-5 and V is TRBV4-1; 9 bases line up with TRBD2. This CDR3 is 17 amino acids long. Unmatched junction bases numbered 10, after V lost 3 bases and J lost 2 bases. CDR1 is MGHRA and CDR2 is YSYEKL in the germline V gene.

The V and J genes are TRBV5-1 and TRBJ1-1; 7 bases agree with TRBD1. J was trimmed by 2 bases and V by 2 bases; bases with no gene match: 6. CDR3 length equals 15 residues. Per the germline V gene, CDR1 is SGHRS and CDR2 is YFSETQ. The CDR3 reads CASSLQGLPNTEAFF. CDR3 nucleotide sequence: TGCGCCAGCAGCTTACAGGGGCTCCCTAACACTGAAGCTTTCTTT.